Below are 14 T cell receptor beta chains sequenced from a single sample in a study of CD4 T cells in relation to SARS-CoV-2 and coronaviruses. Using immunoSEQ multiplex PCR, the repertoire was profiled, and TCRdb retains in-frame clones only, with some absent. The data show about 21,000 clones, over 65% seen once. The unexposed donors gave CD4+ T cells in about 2010-2019, prior to COVID-19. After about 11 days of culture, CD4+ T cells were isolated. Their antigens are not known. Input material: CD4+ T cells from PBMCs, cultured in vitro. The origin of the receptors is a human donor in good health.

This sequence joins TRBV6-5 and TRBJ2-1; 7 bases are a match to TRBD1. CDR3 size: 16 residues. V was pared by 0 bases and J by 7 bases, with 9 bases of the junction left unmatched. CDR1 and CDR2 (germline): MNHEY, SVGAGI. The CDR3 sequence: CASSYSQGDPRNEQFF. In nucleotides, the CDR3 is TGTGCCAGCAGTTACTCGCAGGGGGACCCCAGGAATGAGCAGTTCTTC.

This rearrangement joins TRBV10-1 to TRBJ2-1, with 7 bases lining up with TRBD2. V lost 5 bases and J lost 10; bases outside the gene matches: 14. Germline V gene data show CDR1 as WNHNN and CDR2 as SYGVQD (reference sequence). The CDR3 loop spans 15 amino acids. CDR3 amino acids: CASSKNWEGVSEQFF. In DNA, the CDR3 is TGCGCCAGCAGTAAAAATTGGGAGGGAGTCTCCGAGCAGTTCTTC.

The rearrangement uses TRBV30 and TRBJ1-3; D call uncertain. This CDR3 is 14 amino acids long. Germline V CDR1 and CDR2: GTSNPN, SVGIG (reference sequence). The V end lost 0 bases, the J end lost 4 bases, and 10 bases lay between the germline ends. The DNA of the CDR3 is TGTGCCTGGAGTGTTAATGTGGGGGGAAACACCATATATTTT. This encodes CAWSVNVGGNTIYF.

The J gene is TRBJ2-7, the V gene TRBV2, with D perhaps TRBD1 (6 bases). Germline V gene sequence: CDR1 SNHLY, CDR2 FYNNEI. The CDR3 has 16 amino acids. The germline V and J ends were trimmed by 7 bases and 1 base, with 20 bases remaining between them. The CDR3 is CASTELQGLKSYEQYF. As DNA, the CDR3 is TGTGCCAGCACCGAATTACAGGGTTTAAAGTCCTACGAGCAGTACTTC.

V is TRBV5-1 and J is TRBJ2-3; the D is unclear. The CDR3 runs to 11 residues. V was shortened by 2 bases and J by 2 bases, with 0 bases between the two germline ends. Looked up from germline, CDR1 is SGHRS and CDR2 is YFSETQ. For the CDR3, the DNA is TGCGCCAGCAGCTTCACAGATACGCAGTATTTT. As protein: CASSFTDTQYF.

This chain joins TRBV27 and TRBJ1-2; no firm D call. The CDR3 runs 14 residues. Germline V gene lookup returns CDR1 MNHEY and CDR2 SMNVEV (reference sequence). Trimming removed 5 bases at V and 5 bases at J, with 15 bases between. CDR3 sequence reads: CASSLNRAAYGYTF. CDR3 sequence (DNA): TGTGCCAGCAGTCTAAACCGGGCAGCATATGGCTACACCTTC.

The rearrangement uses TRBV12-1 and TRBJ2-1; the D call of TRBD1 is as the table states it, not checked on the DNA. TRBV12-1 is a pseudogene segment. There are 21 residues in the CDR3. The chain's CDR3 is CASSPGRQGTLSLPSYNEQFF. The DNA of the CDR3 is TGTGCCAGCAGCCCCGGACGACAGGGTACCCTATCCCTCCCCTCCTACAATGAGCAGTTCTTC.

The chain carries TRBV7-9 and TRBJ2-2; no definite D call. The CDR3 runs 15 residues. The V gene lost 2 bases and the J gene lost 4 bases, with 11 bases spanning the gap. The germline CDR1 and CDR2 sequences are SEHNR and FQNEAQ (reference sequence). CDR3 nucleotide sequence: TGTGCCAGCAGCTTATCTTTCGGCGGCACCGGGGAGCTGTTTTTT. Encoded protein: CASSLSFGGTGELFF.

The J gene is TRBJ2-7, the V gene TRBV2; tentatively, D is TRBD1 (5 bases). The V end lost 4 bases, the J end lost 12 bases, and 13 bases lay between the germline ends. CDR1 is SNHLY and CDR2 is FYNNEI in the germline V gene. CDR3 length equals 11 residues. CDR3 DNA: TGTGCCAGCAGTGGGGGCACGAATAGGTACTTC. As protein: CASSGGTNRYF.

This chain links TRBV30 with TRBJ1-5, with unresolved D. Trimming cost V 2 bases and J 7 bases, with 18 bases left between them. There are 15 residues in the CDR3. The germline V gene has CDR1 GTSNPN and CDR2 SVGIG (reference sequence). This CDR3 is CAWSLRTAGWQPQHF. DNA for the CDR3: TGTGCCTGGAGTTTACGTACAGCGGGTTGGCAGCCCCAGCATTTT.

This clone came up once. The V call is TRBV2, the J call TRBJ1-6; no definite D call. Germline CDR1 and CDR2: SNHLY and FYNNEI. Trimming removed 0 bases at V and 7 bases at J, with 10 bases between. This CDR3 is 15 amino acids long. The CDR3 nucleotides read TGTGCCAGCAGTGAAGCGCCCCAGAGAAATTCACCCCTCCACTTT. Its translation: CASSEAPQRNSPLHF.

CDR3 loop: CASSSGGLGNTIYF. CDR3 DNA sequence: TGCGCCAGCAGTAGTGGGGGGCTTGGAAACACCATATATTTT. The V call is TRBV5-1, the J call TRBJ1-3; D perhaps matches TRBD1 (6 bases). V dropped 5 bases and J dropped 3 bases, with 12 bases sitting between them. Looked up from germline, CDR1 is SGHRS and CDR2 is YFSETQ. The CDR3 is 14 residues long.

In the case of this clone: Germline and junction disagree at one end, which may indicate a read error. V gene TRBV11-2 combines with J gene TRBJ2-5; maybe TRBD1 (5 bases). This CDR3 comprises 16 residues. Per the germline V gene, CDR1 is SGHAT and CDR2 is FQNNGV. The CDR3 coding sequence is TGTGCCAGCAGTTTAGGGGCCCTGTGGAGTTCAGAGACCCAGTACTTC. It specifies CASSLGALWSSETQYF. The complete variable domain, with remaining parts taken from reference TRBV11-2 and TRBJ2-5, reads EAGVAQSPRYKIIEKRQSVAFWCNPISGHATLYWYQQILGQGPKLLIQFQNNGVVDDSQLPKDRFSAERLKGVDSTLKIQPAKLEDSAVYLCASSLGALWSSETQYFGPGTRLLVL.

V and J are TRBV9 and TRBJ2-1; 10 bases are shared with TRBD2. V gave up 4 bases and J gave up 4 bases; unmatched junction bases: 8. The germline V gene has CDR1 SGDLS and CDR2 YYNGEE. The CDR3 extends over 16 amino acids. CDR3 region: CASSRSTSGNYNEQFF. In DNA, the CDR3 is TGTGCCAGCAGCCGCAGCACTAGCGGGAATTACAATGAGCAGTTCTTC. Full variable domain (missing parts from reference TRBV9 and TRBJ2-1): DSGVTQTPKHLITATGQRVTLRCSPRSGDLSVYWYQQSLDQGLQFLIQYYNGEERAKGNILERFSAQQFPDLHSELNLSSLELGDSALYFCASSRSTSGNYNEQFFGPGTRLTVL.